The following is a T cell receptor (beta chain) sequence with its context. The data stem from a study of blood T cell repertoires in COVID-19. Study-wide context: Donors in the United States, Italy and Spain gave samples during acute or convalescent COVID-19.

In the study's own analysis: Estimation of nucleated cell counts was performed using reference gene primer amplification. The data were produced by immunoSEQ multiplex PCR, yet TCRdb's version contains in-frame clones alone and is incomplete. From that table come the V and J calls and clone size; the DNA was used to work out D and trimming. The table includes about 10,000 clones, roughly 79% detected once. The V end lost 1 base, the J end lost 5 bases, and 14 bases lay between the germline ends. The CDR3 is 15 amino acids. CDR1 and CDR2 (germline): SGHDN, FVKESK. This chain uses TRBV14 with TRBJ2-5; D perhaps matches TRBD2 (6 bases). The sequence derives from a human donor in a cohort sampled during active COVID-19. Sequenced material: peripheral blood. CDR3: CASSQAMAGRETQYF. The CDR3 DNA sequence: TGTGCCAGCAGCCAAGCAATGGCGGGGAGGGAGACCCAGTACTTC.